A selection of T cell receptor beta chains follows, all from one sample in a study of shared clonotypes between healthy human individuals. This table comes from immunoSEQ multiplex PCR, and its TCRdb copy is limited to in-frame clones, with some not included. The sample has a few hundred thousand clones; 97% are singletons. Specimen: naive CD4+ T cells sorted from blood. Source of these receptors: a woman in her thirties in good health. CDR3s include the opening cysteine and the closing phenylalanine or tryptophan. A D gene is named only where the DNA matches it firmly. The size entry is marked missing in some rows and otherwise reads once, few, many or a size class.

CDR3nt	CDR3aa	d_gene	v_gene	j_gene	abundance
TGCAGCGGGTTGGACAGGGGAGGCACAGATACGCAGTATTTT	CSGLDRGGTDTQYF	TRBD1	TRBV29-1	TRBJ2-3	.
TGCGCCAGCAGTGATGGAGTGGTGGGCACAGATACGCAGTATTTT	CASSDGVVGTDTQYF	.	TRBV10-1	TRBJ2-3	.
TGCAGCGTTGGGGACAGCGGAAACACCATATATTTT	CSVGDSGNTIYF	TRBD1	TRBV29-1	TRBJ1-3	.
TGTGCCAGCAGTTATGGGAGGACAATGGGGCAAGGTCCCTCCTATGGCTACACCTTC	CASSYGRTMGQGPSYGYTF	.	TRBV28	TRBJ1-2	.
TGTGCCAGCAAGCGGCGGGAGCTCGGGGAGCTGTTTTTT	CASKRRELGELFF	TRBD2	TRBV27	TRBJ2-2	.
TGTGCCAGCAGTGAAGGGAGGATAGCCAAAAACATTCAGTACTTC	CASSEGRIAKNIQYF	.	TRBV2	TRBJ2-4	.
TGTGCCAGCAGCGGGACAGGGGGCCTAGGTAAAGGGCAGTACTTC	CASSGTGGLGKGQYF	TRBD1	TRBV7-9	TRBJ2-7	.
TGTGCCAGCAGTTTGCTAGCGGGGAACAATGAGCAGTTCTTC	CASSLLAGNNEQFF	TRBD2	TRBV28	TRBJ2-1	.
TGCGCCAGCAGTCCGCTCGGGACCTTATCCTACGAGCAGTACTTC	CASSPLGTLSYEQYF	.	TRBV5-1	TRBJ2-7	.
TGTGCCGTAGGGTCGGACAGACTTGGAAGTCAGCCCCAGCATTTT	CAVGSDRLGSQPQHF	.	TRBV19	TRBJ1-5	once
TGTGCCAGCAGTTTAAGCCGACAGGGGGAAAAACTGTTTTTT	CASSLSRQGEKLFF	TRBD1	TRBV28	TRBJ1-4	.
TGTGCCAGCAGTTTAAGGGCTCTAATTGGGGCAGGGGGCTCTGGCTACACCTTC	CASSLRALIGAGGSGYTF	TRBD1	TRBV28	TRBJ1-2	.
TGTGCCAGCAGCTTAGACTCGGGCCGAGCAATAACAGATACGCAGTATTTT	CASSLDSGRAITDTQYF	.	TRBV7-8	TRBJ2-3	.
TGTGCCACCAGACCGAAGACTAGCGGGAAAGAGACCCAGTACTTC	CATRPKTSGKETQYF	TRBD2	TRBV15	TRBJ2-5	.
TGCGCCAGCAGCCGACTAGCGGTGGAGACCCAGTACTTC	CASSRLAVETQYF	TRBD2	TRBV5-1	TRBJ2-5	.
TGTGCCAGCAGCTTCGACAGGGGCACTGAAGCTTTCTTT	CASSFDRGTEAFF	TRBD1	TRBV7-3	TRBJ1-1	.
TGTGCCAGCAGCTTATCGTCGGGAATCTCCTACGAGCAGTACTTC	CASSLSSGISYEQYF	.	TRBV7-9	TRBJ2-7	once